The subject of this entry is one TCR beta chain. The CDR3 sequence is 14 residues long. Germline V gene sequence: CDR1 SGHTA, CDR2 FQGNSA. V lost 7 bases, J lost 4 bases, and 3 bases stayed unmatched. The sample comes from a study of T cell changes during pregnancy in multiple sclerosis. Data came from immunoSEQ multiplex PCR; TCRdb stores just in-frame clones and leaves some out. The data hold about 42,000 clones, with more than 85% observed a single time. Here the sequenced sample was CD4+ T cells from peripheral blood mononuclear cells, taken in the second trimester of pregnancy. The chain carries TRBV7-2 and TRBJ2-1, with TRBD2 matching 11 bases. This receptor was taken from a female donor in good health, enrolled as a control in a pregnancy study. In nucleotides, the CDR3 is TGTGCCAGCACGACTAGCGGGGCATACAATGAGCAGTTCTTC. Translating it yields CASTTSGAYNEQFF. Using reference TRBV7-2 and TRBJ2-1 for the parts outside the CDR3, the full variable domain is GAGVSQSPSNKVTEKGKDVELRCDPISGHTALYWYRQSLGQGLEFLIYFQGNSAPDKSGLPSDRFSAERTGGSVSTLTIQRTQQEDSAVYLCASTTSGAYNEQFFGPGTRLTVL.